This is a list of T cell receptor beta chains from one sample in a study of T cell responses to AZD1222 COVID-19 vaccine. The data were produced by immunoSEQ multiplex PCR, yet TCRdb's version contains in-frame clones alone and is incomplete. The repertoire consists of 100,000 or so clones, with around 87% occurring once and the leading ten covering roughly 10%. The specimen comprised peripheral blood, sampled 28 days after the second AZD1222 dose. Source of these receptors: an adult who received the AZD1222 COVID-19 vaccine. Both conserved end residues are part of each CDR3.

CASSRAGVRTDTQYF 15 TRBV7-3
CASSLRGRENTEAFF 15 TRBV27
CASSSQGFNQPQHF 14 TRBV6-5
CASRRDTLNQPQHF 14 TRBV6-6
CASSATGELFF 11 TRBV2
CASSYWRGTNEKLFF 15 TRBV6-5
CASSMSLHRGANYGYTF 17 TRBV19
CASSGRGFNYGYTF 14 TRBV6-2/TRBV6-3
CASSFVLAGENEQFF 15 TRBV28
CSVESETALYEQYF 14 TRBV29-1
CATSSRVIGQPQHF 14 TRBV15
CASSSVPNQPQHF 13 TRBV7-9
CASSGRALVYGYTF 14 TRBV28
CASSASLAGGETQYF 15 TRBV9
CASSGNEETQYF 12 TRBV9
CASSLSQGETQYF 13 TRBV28
CAWSQASTEAFF 12 TRBV30
CRVGNEDTQYF 11 TRBV20-1
CASSYSTDPAGGSRYNEQFF 20 TRBV6-2/TRBV6-3
CASSLGGGASGPQHF 15 TRBV7-9
CASSLATGSPLHF 13 TRBV13
CASSSLGKNIQYF 13 TRBV7-2
CSASTSGNTEAFF 13 TRBV20-1
CASSNSDLSGTYTDTQYF 18 TRBV5-5
CASSLGPQETQYF 13 TRBV7-2
CAVLAGAPSYNEQFF 15 TRBV5-4
CASSLSSGNTIYF 13 TRBV7-9
CASRPGGSGNTIYF 14 TRBV28
CASSLFTTERNNEQFF 16 TRBV5-1
CSASFLAGGDGELFF 15 TRBV20-1
CASRAGPLEAFF 12 TRBV28